This T cell receptor (beta chain) was identified in a study of T-cell reconstitution after alpha-beta-depleted transplantation in children. The study's findings and limits: The main origin of T-cell counts and diversity one year after transplant was newly produced T cells.

The TCRbeta library was prepared with unique molecular identifiers. MiXCR, applied by TCRdb to the PCR reads, yields one record per CDR3 protein. The sample records 90,000 to 100,000 distinct CDR3 sequences, more than 20% being singletons. Germline CDR1 reads SGHTA; CDR2 reads FQGTGA. CDR3 length: 14 residues. V gave up 5 bases and J gave up 4 bases, with 11 bases separating them. This clonotype came up many times. The antigen is undetermined. The source of this sequence is a boy aged 2 to 10 with acute lymphoblastic leukemia, due to receive a stem cell transplant. The material sequenced was PBMCs, taken before TCRalphabeta/CD19-depleted stem cell transplant. The chain carries TRBV7-3 and TRBJ2-2; a weak D match, TRBD1 (6 bases). The CDR3 region has the DNA TGTGCCAGCAGCCCCCGGGACATCACCGGGGAGCTGTTTTTT. It translates to CASSPRDITGELFF.